These 4 T cell receptor beta chains were all obtained from the same sample, sequenced in a study of T cell responses to AZD1222 COVID-19 vaccine. Sequencing was performed with immunoSEQ multiplex PCR; in TCRdb, only in-frame clones are kept and a portion is missing. The table records roughly 130,000 clones, roughly 86% of them present only once. Sequencing was performed on peripheral blood, taken on day 0 of AZD1222 vaccination. These receptors all stem from an adult in good health.

The chain couples TRBV7-9 to TRBJ1-1; tentatively, D is TRBD1 (5 bases). Trimming cost V 5 bases and J 0 bases, with 10 bases left between them. This CDR3 contains 14 residues. Germline CDR1 SEHNR, CDR2 FQNEAQ (reference sequence). DNA for the CDR3: TGTGCCAGCAGCCAAACAGGTTTGAACACTGAAGCTTTCTTT. Protein product: CASSQTGLNTEAFF.

V usage is TRBV7-8 and J usage is TRBJ1-4, with 10 nucleotides matching TRBD1. Trimming cost V 5 bases and J 7 bases; bases outside gene matches: 4. This CDR3 is 14 amino acids long. Looked up from germline, CDR1 is SGHVS and CDR2 is FQNEAQ. This chain's CDR3 is CASSRTGGGEKLFF. In DNA, the CDR3 is TGTGCCAGCAGCCGGACAGGGGGAGGTGAAAAACTGTTTTTT.

The genes are TRBV11-2 and TRBJ1-5, with no clear D. CDR1 is SGHAT and CDR2 is FQNNGV in the germline V gene. Trimming left V 2 bases short and J 6 bases short, with 11 bases between. The CDR3 totals 14 residues. CDR3 in DNA: TGTGCCAGCAGCTTAAGCACCGCGGGTCAGCCCCAGCATTTT. Its translation is CASSLSTAGQPQHF.

The genes are TRBV7-6 and TRBJ2-1, with TRBD1 as a possible D gene (5 bases). Germline V gene data show CDR1 as SGHVS and CDR2 as FNYEAQ. The CDR3 totals 14 residues. V was clipped by 1 base and J by 9 bases, with 13 bases between them. CDR3 amino acids: CASSLVSGRGEQFF. The CDR3 nucleotides read TGTGCCAGCAGCTTAGTCTCTGGAAGGGGTGAGCAGTTCTTC.